Listed below are T cell receptor beta chains from one sample, sequenced in a study of blood T cell repertoires in COVID-19. Measured with immunoSEQ multiplex PCR; TCRdb has only the in-frame clones, and not every one. Among about 150,000 clones listed, 70% to 80% were seen once. Sequencing was done on a sample of peripheral blood. Receptor source: a woman in her 70s with COVID-19, enrolled during active disease. CDR3s include the opening cysteine and the closing phenylalanine or tryptophan. A D gene is named only where the DNA matches it firmly. For some rows the clone size is stated as once, few or many, or as a class when expanded; others skip it.

- - TRBJ2-7 TRBV11-2 CASSPGYVGEQYF TGTGCCAGCAGCCCGGGTTACGTAGGCGAGCAGTACTTC
TRBD1 - TRBJ1-2 TRBV5-6 CASSPPPGTGGGDGYTF TGTGCCAGCAGCCCGCCCCCCGGGACAGGGGGCGGAGATGGCTACACCTTC
TRBD1 - TRBJ1-5 TRBV6-2/TRBV6-3 CASSWTGGNQPQHF TGTGCCAGCAGTTGGACAGGAGGCAATCAGCCCCAGCATTTT
- - TRBJ1-1 TRBV13 CASSSKQGRGTEAFF TGTGCCAGCAGCTCAAAACAGGGAAGAGGAACTGAAGCTTTCTTT
- - TRBJ2-7 TRBV9 CASSPRGAYEQYF TGTGCCAGCAGCCCCAGGGGGGCCTACGAGCAGTACTTC
TRBD1 - TRBJ2-3 TRBV6-2/TRBV6-3 CASSPTGINTQYF TGTGCCAGCAGCCCGACAGGGATAAATACGCAGTATTTT
TRBD1 - TRBJ1-4 TRBV6-5 CASSSPGTGGRKLFF TGTGCCAGCAGTTCTCCGGGGACAGGGGGCAGGAAACTGTTTTTT
- - TRBJ1-2 TRBV30 CAWSRGYGYTF TGTGCCTGGAGTCGCGGCTATGGCTACACCTTC
- few TRBJ1-2 TRBV2 CASVQGLYGYTF TGTGCCAGCGTTCAGGGCCTCTATGGCTACACCTTC
TRBD1 - TRBJ2-7 TRBV10-3 CAIRNGTGASYF TGTGCCATCAGAAACGGGACAGGGGCCTCTTACTTC
- - TRBJ1-2 TRBV7-2 CASSLGRGTNYGYTF TGTGCCAGCAGCTTAGGTCGCGGAACTAACTATGGCTACACCTTC
TRBD1 - TRBJ2-7 TRBV2 CASSEGQGGTDEQYF TGTGCCAGCAGTGAGGGACAGGGCGGTACGGACGAGCAGTACTTC
- once TRBJ1-4 TRBV30 CAWSMGREEKLFF TGTGCCTGGAGTATGGGGAGGGAGGAAAAACTGTTTTTT
TRBD2 - TRBJ2-2 TRBV30 CACPAGGAGELFF TGTGCCTGCCCTGCGGGGGGCGCCGGGGAGCTGTTTTTT
- - TRBJ1-1 TRBV10-1 CASSEGKTPNTEAFF TGCGCCAGCAGTGAGGGTAAGACACCGAACACTGAAGCTTTCTTT